This is a list of T cell receptor beta chains from one sample in a study of T cell clusters in autoimmune cytopenias. Reprocessing the multiplex PCR reads, TCRdb reports a single entry for every CDR3 protein and omits DNA. The table for this sample gives about 920 distinct CDR3 sequences. The sequenced material came from peripheral blood. The receptors originated from a human donor with an autoimmune cytopenia or autoimmune hepatitis (not recorded which). The CDR3 runs from the conserved cysteine through the conserved F or W. Fields, in order: CDR3 protein, V gene, J gene, clone size. Clone size is stated in some rows and not others, as once, few, many or a class when expanded.

CDR3 protein: CASSLGASYTGELFF
V gene: TRBV5-1
J gene: TRBJ2-2
clone size: -

CDR3 protein: CASSVDRAYEQYF
V gene: TRBV6-1
J gene: TRBJ2-7
clone size: medium-sized

CDR3 protein: CASSPSGVVQPQHF
V gene: TRBV7-2
J gene: TRBJ1-5
clone size: medium-sized

CDR3 protein: CASRLTGGNEQFF
V gene: TRBV5-5
J gene: TRBJ2-1
clone size: medium-sized

CDR3 protein: CASGWTGDNQPQHF
V gene: TRBV19
J gene: TRBJ1-5
clone size: medium-sized

CDR3 protein: CASSVSTGAAYEQYF
V gene: TRBV18
J gene: TRBJ2-7
clone size: -

CDR3 protein: CASRTGTVNSPLHF
V gene: TRBV2
J gene: TRBJ1-6
clone size: large

CDR3 protein: CASSKTQGPMNTEAFF
V gene: TRBV19
J gene: TRBJ1-1
clone size: -

CDR3 protein: CASSVPLDTQYF
V gene: TRBV9
J gene: TRBJ2-3
clone size: -

CDR3 protein: CASSQGGDGTDTQYF
V gene: TRBV4-3
J gene: TRBJ2-3
clone size: medium-sized

CDR3 protein: CASIRVRSSYNEQFF
V gene: TRBV11-1
J gene: TRBJ2-1
clone size: -

CDR3 protein: CASMIGETEAFF
V gene: TRBV6-6
J gene: TRBJ1-1
clone size: medium-sized

CDR3 protein: CASSRQGVQPQHF
V gene: TRBV12-3/TRBV12-4
J gene: TRBJ1-5
clone size: medium-sized

CDR3 protein: CASSHPQEETQYF
V gene: TRBV5-4
J gene: TRBJ2-5
clone size: medium-sized

CDR3 protein: CASRRSSWGYYEQYF
V gene: TRBV27
J gene: TRBJ2-7
clone size: large

CDR3 protein: CASSRQGNEQYF
V gene: TRBV5-1
J gene: TRBJ2-7
clone size: medium-sized

CDR3 protein: CASSLGRAIQETQYF
V gene: TRBV5-1
J gene: TRBJ2-5
clone size: -